This TCR beta chain is from a study of blood T cell repertoires in COVID-19. The data were produced by immunoSEQ multiplex PCR, yet TCRdb's version contains in-frame clones alone and is incomplete. The data show a few hundred thousand clones, approximately 83% seen once. Trimming pared 6 bases from V and 3 bases from J, leaving 14 bases between. Germline V gene sequence: CDR1 MNHEY, CDR2 SVGAGI. The CDR3 is made up of 14 amino acids. Participants' own reports of clinical history determined their cohort assignment. Before being deemed recovered, Cohort 3 donors had two negative PCRs, clearance, or symptom resolution.

V usage is TRBV6-5 and J usage is TRBJ1-1, with a tentative D call TRBD1 (5 bases). This clonotype was sampled from a man aged 25 to 40 who had recovered from COVID-19. Sequenced input: PBMCs or T cells enriched from blood (not recorded which). In DNA, the CDR3 is TGTGCCAGCAGACCCCGACAGTTCGACACTGAAGCTTTCTTT. Translating it yields CASRPRQFDTEAFF.